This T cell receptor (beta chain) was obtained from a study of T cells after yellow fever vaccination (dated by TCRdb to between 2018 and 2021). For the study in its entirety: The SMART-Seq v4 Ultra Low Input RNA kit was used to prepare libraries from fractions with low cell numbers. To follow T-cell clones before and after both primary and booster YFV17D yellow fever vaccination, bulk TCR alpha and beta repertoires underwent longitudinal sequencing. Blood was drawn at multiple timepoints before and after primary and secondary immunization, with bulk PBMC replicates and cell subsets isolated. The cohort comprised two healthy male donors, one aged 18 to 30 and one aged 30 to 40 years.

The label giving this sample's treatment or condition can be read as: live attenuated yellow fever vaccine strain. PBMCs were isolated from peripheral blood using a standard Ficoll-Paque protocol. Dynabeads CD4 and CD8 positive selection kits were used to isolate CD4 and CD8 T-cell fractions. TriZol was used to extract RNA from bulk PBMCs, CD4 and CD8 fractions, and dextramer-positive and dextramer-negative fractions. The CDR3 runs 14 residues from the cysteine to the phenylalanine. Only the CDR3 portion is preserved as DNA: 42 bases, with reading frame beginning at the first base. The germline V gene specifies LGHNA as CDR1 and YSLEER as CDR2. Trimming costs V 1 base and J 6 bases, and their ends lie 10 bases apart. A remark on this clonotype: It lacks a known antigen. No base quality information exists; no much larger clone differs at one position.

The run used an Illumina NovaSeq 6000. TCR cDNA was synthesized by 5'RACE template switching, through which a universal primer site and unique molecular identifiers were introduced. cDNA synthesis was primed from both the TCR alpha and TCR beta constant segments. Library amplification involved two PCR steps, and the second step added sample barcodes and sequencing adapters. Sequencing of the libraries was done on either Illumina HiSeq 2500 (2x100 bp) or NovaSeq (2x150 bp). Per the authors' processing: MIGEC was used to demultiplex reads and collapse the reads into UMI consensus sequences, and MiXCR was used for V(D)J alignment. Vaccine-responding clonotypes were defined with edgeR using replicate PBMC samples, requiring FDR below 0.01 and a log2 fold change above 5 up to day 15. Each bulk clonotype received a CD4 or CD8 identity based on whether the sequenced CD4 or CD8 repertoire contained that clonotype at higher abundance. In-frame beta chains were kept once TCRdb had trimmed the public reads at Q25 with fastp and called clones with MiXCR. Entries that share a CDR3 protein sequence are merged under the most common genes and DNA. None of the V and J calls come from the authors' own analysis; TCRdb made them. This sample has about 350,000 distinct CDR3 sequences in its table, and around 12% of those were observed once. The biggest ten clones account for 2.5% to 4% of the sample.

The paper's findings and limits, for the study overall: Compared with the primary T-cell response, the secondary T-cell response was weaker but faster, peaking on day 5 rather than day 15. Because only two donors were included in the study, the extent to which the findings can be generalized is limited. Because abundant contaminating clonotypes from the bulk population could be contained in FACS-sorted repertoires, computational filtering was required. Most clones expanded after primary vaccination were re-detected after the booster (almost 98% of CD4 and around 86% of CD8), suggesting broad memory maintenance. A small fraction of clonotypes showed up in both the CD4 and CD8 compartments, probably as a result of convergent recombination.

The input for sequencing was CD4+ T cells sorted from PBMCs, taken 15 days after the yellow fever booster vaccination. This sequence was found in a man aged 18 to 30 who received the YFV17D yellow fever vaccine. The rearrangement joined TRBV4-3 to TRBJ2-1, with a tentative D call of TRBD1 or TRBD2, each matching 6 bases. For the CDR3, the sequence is CASSQGRGFNEQFF. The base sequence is TGCGCCAGCAGCCAAGGGAGGGGGTTCAATGAGCAGTTCTTC.